The T cell receptor (beta chain) described here comes from a study of T-cell memory formation after mild COVID-19. Across the whole study: In these data, TCR clusters were largely donor specific. Study results and limitations: Pre-infection memory already had some responding clones, implying cross-reactive memory joined. SARS-CoV-2 specificity of second-wave clones peaking day 37 was unconfirmed.

A single record per CDR3 protein comes from TCRdb applying MiXCR to the 5' RACE reads. The table has just over 400,000 distinct CDR3 sequences, 20% to 25% seen once. As to this clonotype: Antigen specificity is unknown.

The receptor was isolated from an adult woman who had mild COVID-19 (a few samples of this study predate the infection). Cell type and time point are not known. Input material: PBMCs or a T cell subset sorted from them (not recorded which).

CDR3 bases: TGTGCCAGCAGCGGTCTAGCGGGGTACACAGATACGCAGTATTTT. It yields the protein CASSGLAGYTDTQYF. V gene TRBV9 combines with J gene TRBJ2-3, with 9 bases aligning to TRBD2. V lost 3 bases and J lost 2; bases outside the gene matches: 4. Germline V gene data show CDR1 as SGDLS and CDR2 as YYNGEE. The CDR3 runs to 15 residues.